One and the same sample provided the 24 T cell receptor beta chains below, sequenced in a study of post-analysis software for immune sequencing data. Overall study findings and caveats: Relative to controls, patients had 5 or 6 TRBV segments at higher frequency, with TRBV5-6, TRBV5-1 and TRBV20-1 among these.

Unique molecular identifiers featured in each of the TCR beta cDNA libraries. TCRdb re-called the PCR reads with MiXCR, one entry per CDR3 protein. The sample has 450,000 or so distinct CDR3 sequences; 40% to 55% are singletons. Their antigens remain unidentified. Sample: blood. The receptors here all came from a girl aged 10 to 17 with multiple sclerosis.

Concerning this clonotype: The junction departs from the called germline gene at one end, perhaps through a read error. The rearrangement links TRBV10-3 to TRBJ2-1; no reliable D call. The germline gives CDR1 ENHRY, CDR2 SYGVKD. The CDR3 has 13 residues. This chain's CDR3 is CAVSEEIPNEQFF. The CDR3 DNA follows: TGTGCCGTCAGTGAGGAGATACCCAATGAGCAGTTCTTC.

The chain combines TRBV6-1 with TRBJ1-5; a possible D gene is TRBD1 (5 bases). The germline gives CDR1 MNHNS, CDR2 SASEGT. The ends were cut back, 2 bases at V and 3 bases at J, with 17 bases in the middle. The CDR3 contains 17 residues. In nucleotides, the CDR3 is TGTGCCAGCAGTGAATGGATCCCCCGGGGGTACAATCAGCCCCAGCATTTT. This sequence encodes CASSEWIPRGYNQPQHF.

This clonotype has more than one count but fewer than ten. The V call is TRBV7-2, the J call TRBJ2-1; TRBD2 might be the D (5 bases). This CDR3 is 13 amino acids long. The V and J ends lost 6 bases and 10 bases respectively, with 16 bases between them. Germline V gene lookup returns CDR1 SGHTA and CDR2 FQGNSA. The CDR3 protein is CASSPERGQEQFF. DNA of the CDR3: TGTGCCAGCAGTCCCGAGCGAGGGCAAGAGCAGTTCTTC.

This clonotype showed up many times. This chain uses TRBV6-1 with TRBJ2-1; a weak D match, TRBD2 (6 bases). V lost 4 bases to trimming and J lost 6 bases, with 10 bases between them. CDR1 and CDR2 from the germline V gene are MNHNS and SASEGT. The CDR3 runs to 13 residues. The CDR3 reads CASSVAEANEQFF. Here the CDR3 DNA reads TGTGCCAGCAGTGTAGCGGAGGCCAATGAGCAGTTCTTC.

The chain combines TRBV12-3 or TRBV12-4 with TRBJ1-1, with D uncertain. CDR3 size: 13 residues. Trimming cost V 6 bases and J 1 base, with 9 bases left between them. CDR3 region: CASSRSWNTEAFF. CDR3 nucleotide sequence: TGTGCCAGCAGCCGTAGTTGGAACACTGAAGCTTTCTTT.

The CDR3 nucleotides are TGTGCCAGCAGTTTCGCCCCGGGGGGAAAGTACTTC. Its protein product is CASSFAPGGKYF. V and J are TRBV2 and TRBJ2-4, with 7 bases identical to TRBD2. V dropped 5 bases and J dropped 14; count of bases not matched to a gene: 9. The CDR3 extends over 12 amino acids. From germline, CDR1 is SNHLY and CDR2 FYNNEI.

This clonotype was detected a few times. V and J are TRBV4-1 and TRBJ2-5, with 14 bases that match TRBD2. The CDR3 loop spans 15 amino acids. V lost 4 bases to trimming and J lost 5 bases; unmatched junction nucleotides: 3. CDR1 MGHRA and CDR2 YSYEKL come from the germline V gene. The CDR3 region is CASSPWTSGRETQYF. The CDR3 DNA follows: TGCGCCAGCAGCCCCTGGACTAGCGGGAGGGAGACCCAGTACTTC.

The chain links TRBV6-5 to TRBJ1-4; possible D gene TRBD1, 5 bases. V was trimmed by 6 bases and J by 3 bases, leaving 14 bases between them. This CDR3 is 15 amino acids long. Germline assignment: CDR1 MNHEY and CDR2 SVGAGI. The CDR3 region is CASSLGGLANEKLFF. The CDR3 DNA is TGTGCCAGCAGCCTTGGGGGTCTGGCTAATGAAAAACTGTTTTTT.

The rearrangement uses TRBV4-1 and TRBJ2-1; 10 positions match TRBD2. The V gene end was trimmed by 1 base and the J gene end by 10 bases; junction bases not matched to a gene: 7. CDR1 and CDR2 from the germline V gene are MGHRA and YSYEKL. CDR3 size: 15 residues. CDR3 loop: CASSQGGLAGDEQFF. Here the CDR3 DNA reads TGCGCCAGCAGCCAAGGCGGGCTAGCGGGAGACGAGCAGTTCTTC.

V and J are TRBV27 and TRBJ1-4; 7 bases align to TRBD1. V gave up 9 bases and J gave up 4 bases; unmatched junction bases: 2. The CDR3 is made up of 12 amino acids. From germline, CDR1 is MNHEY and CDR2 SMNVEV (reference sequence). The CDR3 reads CASRQGNEKLFF. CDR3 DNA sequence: TGTGCCAGTAGACAGGGTAATGAAAAACTGTTTTTT.

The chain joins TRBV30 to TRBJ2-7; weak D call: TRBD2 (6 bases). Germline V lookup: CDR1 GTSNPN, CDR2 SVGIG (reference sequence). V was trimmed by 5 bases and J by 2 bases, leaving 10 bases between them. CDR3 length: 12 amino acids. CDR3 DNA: TGTGCCTGGCGACGGGGGACCTACGAGCAGTACTTC. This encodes CAWRRGTYEQYF.

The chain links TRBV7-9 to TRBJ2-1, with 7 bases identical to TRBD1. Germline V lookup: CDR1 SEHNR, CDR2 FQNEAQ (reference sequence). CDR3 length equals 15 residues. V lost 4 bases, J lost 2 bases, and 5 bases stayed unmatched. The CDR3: CASSSLTGTYNEQFF. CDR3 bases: TGTGCCAGCAGCTCCCTGACAGGGACCTACAATGAGCAGTTCTTC.

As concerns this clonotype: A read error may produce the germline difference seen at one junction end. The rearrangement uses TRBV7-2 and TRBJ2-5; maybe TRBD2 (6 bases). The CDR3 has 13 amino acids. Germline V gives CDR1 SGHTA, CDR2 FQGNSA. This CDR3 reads CASSLGGQEAQYF. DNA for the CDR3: TGTGCCAGCAGCTTGGGAGGCCAAGAGGCCCAGTACTTC.

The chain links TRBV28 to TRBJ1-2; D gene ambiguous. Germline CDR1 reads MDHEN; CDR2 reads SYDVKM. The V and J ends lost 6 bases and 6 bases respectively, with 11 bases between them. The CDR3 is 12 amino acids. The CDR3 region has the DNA TGTGCCAGCAGGGGATCCCCGGATGGCTACACCTTC. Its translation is CASRGSPDGYTF.

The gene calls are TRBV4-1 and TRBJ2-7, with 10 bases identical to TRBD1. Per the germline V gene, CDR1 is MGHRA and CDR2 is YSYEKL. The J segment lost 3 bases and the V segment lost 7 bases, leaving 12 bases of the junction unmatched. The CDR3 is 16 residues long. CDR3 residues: CASKDIGTGVYYEQYF. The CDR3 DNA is TGCGCCAGCAAGGACATAGGGACAGGGGTTTACTACGAGCAGTACTTC.

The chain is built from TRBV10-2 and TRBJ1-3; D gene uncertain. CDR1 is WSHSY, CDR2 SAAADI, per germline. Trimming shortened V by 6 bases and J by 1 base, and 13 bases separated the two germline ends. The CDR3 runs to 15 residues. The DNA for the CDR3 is TGCGCCAGCAGAGCGGACGGTGGATCTGGAAACACCATATATTTT. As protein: CASRADGGSGNTIYF.

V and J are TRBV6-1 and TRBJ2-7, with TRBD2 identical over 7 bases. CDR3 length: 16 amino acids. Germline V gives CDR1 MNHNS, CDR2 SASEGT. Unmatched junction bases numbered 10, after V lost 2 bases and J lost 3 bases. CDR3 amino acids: CASSEPQAGTRYEQYF. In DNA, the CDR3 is TGTGCCAGCAGTGAACCCCAAGCGGGAACCCGCTACGAGCAGTACTTC.

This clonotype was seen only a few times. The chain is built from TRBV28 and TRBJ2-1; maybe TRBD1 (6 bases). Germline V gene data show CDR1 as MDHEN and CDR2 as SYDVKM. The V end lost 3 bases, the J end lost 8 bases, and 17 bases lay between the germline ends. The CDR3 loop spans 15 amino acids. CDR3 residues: CASSFRGPAGDEQFF. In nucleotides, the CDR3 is TGTGCCAGCAGTTTCAGGGGCCCAGCCGGGGATGAGCAGTTCTTC. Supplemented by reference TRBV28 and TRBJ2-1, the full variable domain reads DVKVTQSSRYLVKRTGEKVFLECVQDMDHENMFWYRQDPGLGLRLIYFSYDVKMKEKGDIPEGYSVSREKKERFSLILESASTNQTSMYLCASSFRGPAGDEQFFGPGTRLTVL.

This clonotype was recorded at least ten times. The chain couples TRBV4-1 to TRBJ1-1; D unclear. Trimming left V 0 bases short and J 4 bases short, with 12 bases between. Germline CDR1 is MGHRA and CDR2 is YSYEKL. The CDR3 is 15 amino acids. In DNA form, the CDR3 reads TGCGCCAGCAGCCAAGAATTAGCCATTACCACTGAAGCTTTCTTT. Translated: CASSQELAITTEAFF.

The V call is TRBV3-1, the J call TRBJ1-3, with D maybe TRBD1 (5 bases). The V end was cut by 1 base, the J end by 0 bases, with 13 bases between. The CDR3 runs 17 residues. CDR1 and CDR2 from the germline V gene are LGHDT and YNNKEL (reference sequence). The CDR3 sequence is CASSQGLEGSSGNTIYF. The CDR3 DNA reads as TGTGCCAGCAGCCAAGGTTTGGAGGGGAGCTCTGGAAACACCATATATTTT.

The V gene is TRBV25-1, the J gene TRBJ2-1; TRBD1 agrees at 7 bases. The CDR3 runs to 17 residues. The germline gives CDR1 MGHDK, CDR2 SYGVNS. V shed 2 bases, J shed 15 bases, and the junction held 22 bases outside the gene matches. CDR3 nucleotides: TGTGCCAGCAGTGAACACCGGGACAGCTCCCTTCGGAATGATTGGTTCTTC. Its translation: CASSEHRDSSLRNDWFF. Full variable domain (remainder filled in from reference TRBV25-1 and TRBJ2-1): EADIYQTPRYLVIGTGKKITLECSQTMGHDKMYWYQQDPGMELHLIHYSYGVNSTEKGDLSSESTVSRIRTEHFPLTLESARPSHTSQYLCASSEHRDSSLRNDWFFGPGTRLTVL.

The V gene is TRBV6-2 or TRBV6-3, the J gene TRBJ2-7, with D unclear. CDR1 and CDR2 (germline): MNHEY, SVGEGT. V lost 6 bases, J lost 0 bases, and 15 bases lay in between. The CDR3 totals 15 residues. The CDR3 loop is CASSYPPTYSYEQYF. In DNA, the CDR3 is TGTGCCAGCAGCTATCCCCCCACGTACTCCTACGAGCAGTACTTC.

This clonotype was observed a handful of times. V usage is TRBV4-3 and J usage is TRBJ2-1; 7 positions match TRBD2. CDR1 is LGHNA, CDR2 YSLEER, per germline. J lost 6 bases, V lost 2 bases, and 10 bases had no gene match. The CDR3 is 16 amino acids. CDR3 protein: CASSQLTPSGGNEQFF. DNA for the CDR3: TGCGCCAGCAGCCAACTCACCCCTAGCGGCGGCAATGAGCAGTTCTTC.

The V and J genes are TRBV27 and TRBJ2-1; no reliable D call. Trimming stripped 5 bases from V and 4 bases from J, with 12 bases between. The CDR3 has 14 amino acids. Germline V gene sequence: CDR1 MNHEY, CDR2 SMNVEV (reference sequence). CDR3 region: CASSVEPRYNEQFF. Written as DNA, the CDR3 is TGTGCCAGCAGTGTCGAACCGAGGTACAATGAGCAGTTCTTC.